The present entry profiles one T cell receptor (beta chain) with its context. The entry originates in a study of T cell changes during pregnancy in multiple sclerosis. TCRdb's copy holds only in-frame clones and misses some; the assay was immunoSEQ multiplex PCR. The table has about 58,000 clones, roughly nine tenths seen once. In germline, CDR1 is SEHNR, CDR2 FQNEAQ (reference sequence). Trimming removed 5 bases from V and 7 bases from J, with 12 bases in between. This CDR3 contains 13 residues. The clonotype was recovered from a female donor in good health, enrolled as a control in a pregnancy study. Sample: CD4+ T cells from peripheral blood mononuclear cells, taken after pregnancy. The chain employs TRBV7-9 and TRBJ2-1; D call uncertain. The CDR3 DNA follows: TGTGCCAGCAGCCCACTAAGTACTAATGAGCAGTTCTTC. Protein product: CASSPLSTNEQFF.